This is a list of T cell receptor beta chains from one sample in a study of OX40 agonist ivuxolimab in advanced cancers. TCRdb keeps only in-frame clones here, not all; method: immunoSEQ multiplex PCR. Among nearly 50,000 clones listed, 80% to 95% were seen once. Source: CD4+ or CD8+ T cells sorted from blood, taken in a trial of the OX40 agonist ivuxolimab. The receptors derive from an adult with an advanced solid tumor such as melanoma, head and neck, liver or kidney cancer. The CDR3 runs from the conserved cysteine through the conserved F or W. D genes are given only for firm matches. Size tells how often a clone was seen (once, few, many) or the class of an expanded clone, and some rows leave it out.

>TRBJ2-3|TRBV4-1|-|TRBD2
TGCGCCAGCAGCCAAGAGGATAGCGGGGTTTCCACAGATACGCAGTATTTT
CASSQEDSGVSTDTQYF
>TRBJ2-5|TRBV25-1|-|-
TGTGCCAGCAGTGAACACAGGAGGATAGAGACCCAGTACTTC
CASSEHRRIETQYF
>TRBJ2-7|TRBV7-9|-|TRBD1
TGTGCCAGCAGCTTAGTGGGGACAGGGTACCACGAGCAGTACTTC
CASSLVGTGYHEQYF
>TRBJ2-5|TRBV19|-|TRBD2
TGTGCCAGTAGTACGGATACCGGGACTAGGAGCGAGACCCAGTACTTC
CASSTDTGTRSETQYF
>TRBJ1-2|TRBV29-1|-|-
TGCAGCGTTAAAGGGCAACAGGGATTTGACACCTTC
CSVKGQQGFDTF
>TRBJ2-2|TRBV4-1|-|-
TGCGCCAGCAGCCTCGGACAGATTATCACGAACACCGGGGAGCTGTTTTTT
CASSLGQIITNTGELFF
>TRBJ1-1|TRBV11-2|-|-
TGTGCCAGCAGCTCCGGAGGGGGGACCACTGAAGCTTTCTTT
CASSSGGGTTEAFF
>TRBJ1-1|TRBV6-1|-|-
TGTGCCAGCAGCCTCAGGGGCACTGAAGCTTTCTTT
CASSLRGTEAFF
>TRBJ1-2|TRBV11-2|-|-
TGTGCCAGCAGCCCAACGGGAGGAGACTATGGCTACACCTTC
CASSPTGGDYGYTF
>TRBJ1-3|TRBV5-6|-|-
TGTGCCAGCAGCTACCAGGAAAGGCCTACGTCTGGAAACACCATATATTTT
CASSYQERPTSGNTIYF
>TRBJ2-7|TRBV9|once|TRBD1
TGTGCCAGCAGCGAAGACAGGGGTTACGAGCAGTACTTC
CASSEDRGYEQYF
>TRBJ2-1|TRBV11-2|-|-
TGTGCCAGCAGCGAAACCGGCTCCTACAATGAGCAGTTCTTC
CASSETGSYNEQFF
>TRBJ1-6|TRBV5-6|once|-
TGTGCCAGCAGTTTCACTCTGTCACCCCTCCACTTT
CASSFTLSPLHF
>TRBJ2-3|TRBV19|-|TRBD1
TGTGCCAGTAGTAGGGACAGGGATCAAGATACGCAGTATTTT
CASSRDRDQDTQYF
>TRBJ2-5|TRBV4-1|-|-
TGCGCCAGCAGCCAAGTACGAAACCAAGAGACCCAGTACTTC
CASSQVRNQETQYF
>TRBJ2-5|TRBV5-1|once|TRBD2
TGCGCCAGCAGCACGGCTAGCGGGGGGGCCAAGGAGACCCAGTACTTC
CASSTASGGAKETQYF
>TRBJ2-2|TRBV29-1|-|TRBD2
TGCAGCGTTGAGGGGACTAGCGGGAACACCGGGGAGCTGTTTTTT
CSVEGTSGNTGELFF
>TRBJ1-2|TRBV15|-|-
TGTGCCACCAGCAATCGACGTGGGGCCTATGGCTACACCTTC
CATSNRRGAYGYTF
>TRBJ1-1|TRBV19|-|-
TGTGCCAGTAGTATAGCGATGAACACTGAAGCTTTCTTT
CASSIAMNTEAFF
>TRBJ1-3|TRBV5-1|-|-
TGCGCCAGCAGCCCCGAGGGGTATTCTGGAAACACCATATATTTT
CASSPEGYSGNTIYF
>TRBJ2-2|TRBV6-1|-|-
TGTGCCAGCGCCTCGGGGGACGGGGCCGGGGAGCTGTTTTTT
CASASGDGAGELFF
>TRBJ1-5|TRBV7-8|-|-
TGTGCCAGCAGCTTAAGTGGAGGGGTGGGCAATCAGCCCCAGCATTTT
CASSLSGGVGNQPQHF
>TRBJ1-1|TRBV19|-|-
TGTGCCAGTAGTATTTCGACTTCATGGGGGACTGAAGCTTTCTTT
CASSISTSWGTEAFF
>TRBJ2-1|TRBV7-9|-|-
TGTGCCAGCAGCCCCCCCAGGGAGGATGAGCAGTTCTTC
CASSPPREDEQFF
>TRBJ1-1|TRBV9|-|TRBD1
TGTGCCAGCAGCGCGACAGGGTCCCTTCAATCGGCTTTCTTT
CASSATGSLQSAFF
>TRBJ2-1|TRBV5-1|-|-
TGCGCCAGCAGAAAACTAGTTCCCTACAATGAGCAGTTCTTC
CASRKLVPYNEQFF
>TRBJ2-1|TRBV7-9|once|-
TGTGCCAGCAGCTTCCATGAGCAGTTCTTC
CASSFHEQFF
>TRBJ2-2|TRBV5-6|-|TRBD1
TGTGCCAGCAGCTTCGTACAGGGGTTCAACACCGGGGAGCTGTTTTTT
CASSFVQGFNTGELFF
>TRBJ1-2|TRBV6-1|few|-
TGTGCCAGCAGGCCAGGCGGGGCGGATGGTTATGGCTACACCTTC
CASRPGGADGYGYTF
>TRBJ1-4|TRBV2|-|TRBD1
TGTGCCAGCAGTGAAGAAGACAGGGGGTATAATGAAAAACTGTTTTTT
CASSEEDRGYNEKLFF
>TRBJ2-7|TRBV7-9|-|TRBD1
TGTGCCAGCAGCCCCACAGGGGCCGAGCAGTACTTC
CASSPTGAEQYF
>TRBJ2-3|TRBV6-6|once|-
TGTGCCAGCAGTTGGGCGGATTCTAGCACAGATACGCAGTATTTT
CASSWADSSTDTQYF
>TRBJ1-1|TRBV7-7|-|-
TGTGCTAGCAGCTTAGAACGGAACACTGAAGCTTTCTTT
CASSLERNTEAFF
>TRBJ2-7|TRBV7-8|-|-
TGTGCCAGCAGCTTAAGAGGACCATTATTCTCCTACGAGCAGTACTTC
CASSLRGPLFSYEQYF
>TRBJ1-1|TRBV29-1|few|-
TGCAGCGCCCCCTACGGGACTGAAGCTTTCTTT
CSAPYGTEAFF
>TRBJ2-5|TRBV25-1|-|-
TGTGCCAGCAGTGCAGACTGGGTGGAGACCCAGTACTTC
CASSADWVETQYF
>TRBJ2-3|TRBV5-4|-|-
TGTGCCAGCAGCTTGGACAGATCCCCAGATACGCAGTATTTT
CASSLDRSPDTQYF
>TRBJ2-7|TRBV10-1|-|-
TGCGCCAGCAGTGAGTCGGGAGAAACCTACGAGCAGTACTTC
CASSESGETYEQYF
>TRBJ1-6|TRBV30|-|-
TGTGCCTGGAGTGGTCAGGGACAATATAATTCACCCCTCCACTTT
CAWSGQGQYNSPLHF
>TRBJ2-3|TRBV11-1|-|-
TGTGCCAGCAGCCCCCGGACTAACACAGATACGCAGTATTTT
CASSPRTNTDTQYF
>TRBJ2-1|TRBV5-4|-|-
TGTGCCAGCAGCCTTGACAGAACTCTGGCCTACAATGAGCAGTTCTTC
CASSLDRTLAYNEQFF
>TRBJ2-3|TRBV7-6|-|-
TGTGCCAGCAGCTTAGTATGGGGGCCAGATACGCAGTATTTT
CASSLVWGPDTQYF
>TRBJ2-5|TRBV7-8|-|-
TGTGCCAGCAGCTTAGCACAGGAGGAACGAGAGACCCAGTACTTC
CASSLAQEERETQYF
>TRBJ2-1|TRBV7-6|once|-
TGTGCCAGCAGCGATGAGGGGGATGAGCAGTTCTTC
CASSDEGDEQFF
>TRBJ2-5|TRBV27|-|-
TGTGCCAGCAGGGACATTGGGGAGACCCAGTACTTC
CASRDIGETQYF
>TRBJ1-2|TRBV6-4|-|-
TGTGCCAGCAGTGACTCTGGGGGCTACACCTTC
CASSDSGGYTF
>TRBJ1-2|TRBV19|-|-
TGTGCCAGTAGTGCGGGTGACTATGGCTACACCTTC
CASSAGDYGYTF
>TRBJ1-1|TRBV9|-|-
TGTGCCAGCAGCGTAGGGGCAGCCGGCGGCACTGAAGCTTTCTTT
CASSVGAAGGTEAFF
>TRBJ1-2|TRBV5-4|-|TRBD1
TGTGCCAGCAGCTTTACAGGGGGCGGCTATGGCTACACCTTC
CASSFTGGGYGYTF
>TRBJ2-7|TRBV27|-|-
TGTGCCAGCAGTATAACCGGGAGCGCCTACGAGCAGTACTTC
CASSITGSAYEQYF
>TRBJ1-6|TRBV2|-|-
TGTGCCAGCAGTGACGACGGACAATCACCCCTCCACTTT
CASSDDGQSPLHF
>TRBJ1-1|TRBV19|-|TRBD1
TGTGCCAGTAGCCTCGGGACAGTTTGGAACACTGAAGCTTTCTTT
CASSLGTVWNTEAFF
>TRBJ1-6|TRBV27|-|-
TGTGCCAGCAGTTTGCCGGGGCGCCGGAATTCACCCCTCCACTTT
CASSLPGRRNSPLHF
>TRBJ2-1|TRBV5-6|-|TRBD2
TGTGCCAGCAGCTTGGTGCTAGCGGGGGGTCACAATGAGCAGTTCTTC
CASSLVLAGGHNEQFF